This record concerns one TCR beta chain sequence. The sample originates from a study of control samples from healthy donors and cancer patients. Repertoires were generated with immunoSEQ multiplex PCR, while TCRdb's copy carries only in-frame clones and drops some. The table shows 100,000 to 150,000 clones, with around 87% occurring only once. Germline V gene sequence: CDR1 KGHSH, CDR2 LQKENI. The CDR3 consists of 14 residues. Trimming at V came to 3 bases and at J to 2 bases, leaving 3 bases not matched to a gene. Sequenced material: blood. The chain recombines TRBV18 with TRBJ2-5; 7 bases agree with TRBD1. This receptor was obtained from a man in his sixties in good health. The CDR3 coding sequence is TGTGCCAGCTCACCGCCGGGACAGCAAGAGACCCAGTACTTC. Translating it yields CASSPPGQQETQYF. The full variable domain, its missing parts supplied by reference TRBV18 and TRBJ2-5, is NAGVMQNPRHLVRRRGQEARLRCSPMKGHSHVYWYRQLPEEGLKFMVYLQKENIIDESGMPKERFSAEFPKEGPSILRIQQVVRGDSAAYFCASSPPGQQETQYFGPGTRLLVL.